The 10 T cell receptor beta chains below all came from one sample that was sequenced in a study of cytomegalovirus exposure and HLA in healthy donors. Use of 60 Vbeta and 13 Jbeta primers characterized the PCR. Assay used: immunoSEQ multiplex PCR; TCRdb lists only in-frame clones, some missing. The sample holds approximately 150,000 clones, about 75% seen once. Sequenced material: PBMCs. The origin of the receptors is a young man in good health and CMV-seropositive.

The count of this clone is one. This chain joins TRBV28 and TRBJ1-2; the D is unclear. CDR1 MDHEN and CDR2 SYDVKM come from the germline V gene. The CDR3 length is 16 residues. Trimming stripped 7 bases from V and 0 bases from J, with 18 bases between. CDR3 loop: CASKATPDNANYGYTF. CDR3 nucleotide sequence: TGTGCCAGCAAGGCAACGCCAGACAACGCTAACTATGGCTACACCTTC.

The chain is built from TRBV18 and TRBJ1-1, with TRBD1 matching 10 bases. The V segment lost 3 bases and the J segment 3 bases; nucleotides outside the gene matches: 10. The CDR3 loop spans 17 amino acids. The V gene's germline CDR1 is KGHSH and CDR2 LQKENI. The CDR3 reads CASSPRGTGEMDTEAFF. CDR3 nucleotide sequence: TGTGCCAGCTCACCCAGGGGGACAGGGGAGATGGACACTGAAGCTTTCTTT.

The CDR3 protein is CASSVRAAGQPQHF. DNA for the CDR3: TGTGCCAGCAGTGTGCGGGCAGCGGGTCAGCCCCAGCATTTT. V and J are TRBV6-1 and TRBJ1-5; D uncertain. V was clipped by 4 bases and J by 6 bases, with 13 bases between them. The CDR3 extends over 14 amino acids. The V gene's germline CDR1 is MNHNS and CDR2 SASEGT.

The rearrangement links TRBV11-1 to TRBJ2-1; 15 nucleotides line up with TRBD2. Trimming removed 5 bases from V and 0 bases from J; junction bases left unmatched: 8. Per the germline V gene, CDR1 is SGHAT and CDR2 is FQDESV (reference sequence). The CDR3 totals 19 residues. The CDR3 sequence is CASSVGLAGGQISYNEQFF. DNA for the CDR3: TGTGCCAGCAGCGTGGGACTAGCGGGAGGCCAAATCTCCTACAATGAGCAGTTCTTC.

This clone was detected only a few times. V usage is TRBV5-4 and J usage is TRBJ1-1; possible D gene TRBD1, 6 bases. The CDR3 extends over 16 amino acids. The V end was cut by 1 base, the J end by 3 bases, with 16 bases between. The germline gives CDR1 SGHNT, CDR2 YYREEE (reference sequence). The CDR3 nucleotides read TGTGCCAGCAGCTTGCATGGGGGCCAGGGGTACACTGAAGCTTTCTTT. This encodes CASSLHGGQGYTEAFF.

This clone was found a few times. This chain links TRBV19 with TRBJ1-1, with D tentatively TRBD1 (5 bases). Germline-derived CDR1 and CDR2 are LNHDA and SQIVND (reference sequence). CDR3 size: 14 residues. The germline V and J ends were trimmed by 6 bases and 0 bases, with 11 bases remaining between them. CDR3: CASRQTAMNTEAFF. The CDR3 nucleotides read TGTGCCAGTAGACAGACAGCTATGAACACTGAAGCTTTCTTT.

V gene TRBV11-2 combines with J gene TRBJ1-3; D call uncertain. CDR1 and CDR2 (germline): SGHAT, FQNNGV. V was shortened by 4 bases and J by 4 bases, with 8 bases between the two germline ends. The CDR3 consists of 13 residues. This CDR3 reads CASSWSEGNTIYF. Written as DNA, the CDR3 is TGTGCCAGCAGCTGGAGTGAAGGAAACACCATATATTTT.

The rearrangement links TRBV2 to TRBJ2-1; 10 nucleotides line up with TRBD2. V gave up 5 bases and J gave up 5 bases; unmatched junction bases: 3. The CDR3 is 14 amino acids. Per the germline V gene, CDR1 is SNHLY and CDR2 is FYNNEI. The CDR3 region is CASSPGTSDNEQFF. CDR3 DNA: TGTGCCAGCAGTCCCGGGACTAGCGACAATGAGCAGTTCTTC.

The V and J genes are TRBV21-1 and TRBJ1-4. TRBV21-1 is a pseudogene segment. The CDR3 loop spans 15 amino acids. The CDR3 sequence: CASSKEDGEHEKLFF. CDR3 in DNA: TGTGCCAGCAGCAAAGAAGACGGAGAACATGAAAAACTGTTTTTT.

This clone has a handful of counts. Additional DNA sequences in this sample encode the identical CDR3. V and J are TRBV28 and TRBJ1-2; no definite D call. The CDR3 covers 13 residues. V lost 1 base, J lost 0 bases, and 3 bases lay in between. Germline CDR1 reads MDHEN; CDR2 reads SYDVKM. In DNA, the CDR3 is TGTGCCAGCAGTTTATCCGCTAACTATGGCTACACCTTC. Amino acids: CASSLSANYGYTF.